Listed below are T cell receptor beta chains from one sample, sequenced in a study of blood T cell repertoires in COVID-19. Here immunoSEQ multiplex PCR was the method, and the copy in TCRdb shows in-frame clones only, minus some. There are 200,000 to 250,000 clones in the sample; roughly 84% occur only once, and roughly 1.4% lies in the top ten. Sequencing input: peripheral blood. The receptors shown here come from a woman aged 40-49 years who had recovered from COVID-19. Both conserved end residues are part of each CDR3. A D gene is named only where the DNA matches it firmly. Expanded clones are given a class, and other clones once, few, many or no size at all.

cdr3_nt: TGTGCCAGCAGCCGGGACAGGGGTTTGGAGCCCCAGCATTTT
cdr3_aa: CASSRDRGLEPQHF
d_call: TRBD1
j_call: TRBJ1-5
v_call: TRBV6-5
clone_size: few

cdr3_nt: TGTGCCAGCTCACCACGAAGACAGGGGGGAGAGACCCAGTACTTC
cdr3_aa: CASSPRRQGGETQYF
d_call: TRBD1
j_call: TRBJ2-5
v_call: TRBV18
clone_size: once

cdr3_nt: TGTGCCAGCAGCTCGAACAGGGGCTTTGGAGAGACCCAGTACTTC
cdr3_aa: CASSSNRGFGETQYF
d_call: TRBD1
j_call: TRBJ2-5
v_call: TRBV5-4
clone_size: .

cdr3_nt: TGTGCCAGCAGCTTAGGGGGAGGAATCTCCGGCTCCTACAATGAGCAGTTCTTC
cdr3_aa: CASSLGGGISGSYNEQFF
d_call: .
j_call: TRBJ2-1
v_call: TRBV7-6
clone_size: .

cdr3_nt: TGTGCCAGCAGTGAGGGGGCTAACACAGATACGCAGTATTTT
cdr3_aa: CASSEGANTDTQYF
d_call: .
j_call: TRBJ2-3
v_call: TRBV6-1
clone_size: .

cdr3_nt: TGTGCCAGCAGCTCAATTAGATCTGGAAACACCATATATTTT
cdr3_aa: CASSSIRSGNTIYF
d_call: .
j_call: TRBJ1-3
v_call: TRBV13
clone_size: .

cdr3_nt: TGTGCCTGGAGCTTCGGGGAGGCTGAAGCTTTCTTT
cdr3_aa: CAWSFGEAEAFF
d_call: .
j_call: TRBJ1-1
v_call: TRBV30
clone_size: .

cdr3_nt: TGTGCCAGCAGCCCAGGACTAGCGGGGGGGTCCCGTGACACCGGGGAGCTGTTTTTT
cdr3_aa: CASSPGLAGGSRDTGELFF
d_call: TRBD2
j_call: TRBJ2-2
v_call: TRBV9
clone_size: .

cdr3_nt: TGTGCCAGCAGTTACCCCAGGAACAATCAGCCCCAGCATTTT
cdr3_aa: CASSYPRNNQPQHF
d_call: .
j_call: TRBJ1-5
v_call: TRBV6-2/TRBV6-3
clone_size: .

cdr3_nt: TGTGCCAGCACCACAACAGGGCTGGAGACCCAGTACTTC
cdr3_aa: CASTTTGLETQYF
d_call: .
j_call: TRBJ2-5
v_call: TRBV6-5
clone_size: .

cdr3_nt: TGTGCCAGCAGTTCTAGCGCGTCCTACGAGCAGTACTTC
cdr3_aa: CASSSSASYEQYF
d_call: .
j_call: TRBJ2-7
v_call: TRBV6-6
clone_size: .

cdr3_nt: TGCGCCAGCAGCCAAGGAGGCAGAGAAGCTTTCTTT
cdr3_aa: CASSQGGREAFF
d_call: .
j_call: TRBJ1-1
v_call: TRBV4-3
clone_size: .

cdr3_nt: TGTGCCAGCAGTTCAGGGACAGGGGGCTACACCTTC
cdr3_aa: CASSSGTGGYTF
d_call: TRBD1
j_call: TRBJ1-2
v_call: TRBV28
clone_size: .

cdr3_nt: TGTGCCAGCTCACCATTCGACTCTGAAGCTTTCTTT
cdr3_aa: CASSPFDSEAFF
d_call: .
j_call: TRBJ1-1
v_call: TRBV18
clone_size: .

cdr3_nt: TGTGCCATCAGTGAGTCTTCTGGACAGGGGGCACGGCAGTACTTC
cdr3_aa: CAISESSGQGARQYF
d_call: TRBD1
j_call: TRBJ2-7
v_call: TRBV10-3
clone_size: .

cdr3_nt: TGTGCCAGCAGTTACCGGAGTGTCCTAAGCTCCTACGAGCAGTACTTC
cdr3_aa: CASSYRSVLSSYEQYF
d_call: .
j_call: TRBJ2-7
v_call: TRBV6-2/TRBV6-3
clone_size: .

cdr3_nt: TGTGCCAGCAGCCAGGGACAGGGGGCACAGGGAAACACCATATATTTT
cdr3_aa: CASSQGQGAQGNTIYF
d_call: TRBD1
j_call: TRBJ1-3
v_call: TRBV28
clone_size: .

cdr3_nt: TGCGCCAGCAGCCGTGGACTAGCGGGGGGGAACGAGCAGTACTTC
cdr3_aa: CASSRGLAGGNEQYF
d_call: TRBD2
j_call: TRBJ2-7
v_call: TRBV4-3
clone_size: .

cdr3_nt: TGTGCCAGCAGCCCCGCCGGACAGGGATCCTACGAGCAGTACTTC
cdr3_aa: CASSPAGQGSYEQYF
d_call: TRBD1
j_call: TRBJ2-7
v_call: TRBV4-2
clone_size: .

cdr3_nt: TGTGCCAGTAGTATAGAATACGGGGAGCTGTTTTTT
cdr3_aa: CASSIEYGELFF
d_call: .
j_call: TRBJ2-2
v_call: TRBV19
clone_size: .

cdr3_nt: TGTGCCAGCTCACCAAGGGGGACTAATGAAAAACTGTTTTTT
cdr3_aa: CASSPRGTNEKLFF
d_call: .
j_call: TRBJ1-4
v_call: TRBV18
clone_size: .

cdr3_nt: TGCGCCAGCAGTGAGTCTACTAGCGGGGGGGCCAGCACAGATACGCAGTATTTT
cdr3_aa: CASSESTSGGASTDTQYF
d_call: TRBD2
j_call: TRBJ2-3
v_call: TRBV10-1
clone_size: .

cdr3_nt: TGTGCCAGCTCACCACAACAGGGGGCGGCTAACTATGGCTACACCTTC
cdr3_aa: CASSPQQGAANYGYTF
d_call: TRBD1
j_call: TRBJ1-2
v_call: TRBV18
clone_size: once

cdr3_nt: TGCGCCAGCAGCCTACCCGGGACAGGGCGTAATGAAAAACTGTTTTTT
cdr3_aa: CASSLPGTGRNEKLFF
d_call: TRBD1
j_call: TRBJ1-4
v_call: TRBV4-1
clone_size: .

cdr3_nt: TGTGCCAGCAGAAGCAATTCAGGGGGCGACTATGGCTACACCTTC
cdr3_aa: CASRSNSGGDYGYTF
d_call: TRBD1
j_call: TRBJ1-2
v_call: TRBV6-5
clone_size: .

cdr3_nt: TGTGCCAGTAGTATTGAGGGTGTTGAGCAGTACTTC
cdr3_aa: CASSIEGVEQYF
d_call: .
j_call: TRBJ2-7
v_call: TRBV19
clone_size: .

cdr3_nt: TGTGCCAGCAGCTGGGGACAGGGTGAAAAACTGTTTTTT
cdr3_aa: CASSWGQGEKLFF
d_call: TRBD1
j_call: TRBJ1-4
v_call: TRBV13
clone_size: .

cdr3_nt: TGTGCCAGCAGCCAACATTTGAGCAGGGGAACTGAAGCTTTCTTT
cdr3_aa: CASSQHLSRGTEAFF
d_call: .
j_call: TRBJ1-1
v_call: TRBV3-1/TRBV3-2
clone_size: .

cdr3_nt: TGTGCCAGCAGCAAAGGGCCGGACAGGGATGGCTACACCTTC
cdr3_aa: CASSKGPDRDGYTF
d_call: .
j_call: TRBJ1-2
v_call: TRBV21-1
clone_size: few

cdr3_nt: TGTGCCAGCAGTTTATTTGTCTTCGGGGCGAACACCGGGGAGCTGTTTTTT
cdr3_aa: CASSLFVFGANTGELFF
d_call: .
j_call: TRBJ2-2
v_call: TRBV28
clone_size: .

cdr3_nt: TGTGCCAGCAGTCCGAGATTGTCCGGGCAGTACTTC
cdr3_aa: CASSPRLSGQYF
d_call: .
j_call: TRBJ2-7
v_call: TRBV28
clone_size: .

cdr3_nt: TGTGCCAGCAGCTTATTAGGGGGCTCTGGGGCCAACGTCCTGACTTTC
cdr3_aa: CASSLLGGSGANVLTF
d_call: .
j_call: TRBJ2-6
v_call: TRBV7-3
clone_size: .

cdr3_nt: TGTGCCAGCTCACCACCCCACAGGGGAATCGGTAGTAGTGGCTACACCTTC
cdr3_aa: CASSPPHRGIGSSGYTF
d_call: TRBD1
j_call: TRBJ1-2
v_call: TRBV18
clone_size: .

cdr3_nt: TGTGCCAGCAGCCCAGGTTCCGGTGGTGAAAAACTGTTTTTT
cdr3_aa: CASSPGSGGEKLFF
d_call: .
j_call: TRBJ1-4
v_call: TRBV5-6
clone_size: once

cdr3_nt: TGCGCCAGCAGCCAAGATCGAGGATTAACATCCTACGAGCAGTACTTC
cdr3_aa: CASSQDRGLTSYEQYF
d_call: .
j_call: TRBJ2-7
v_call: TRBV4-1
clone_size: .

cdr3_nt: TGTGCCAGCAGCGGGGGGCCAGCCTACGAGCAGTACTTC
cdr3_aa: CASSGGPAYEQYF
d_call: .
j_call: TRBJ2-7
v_call: TRBV9
clone_size: few

cdr3_nt: TGTGCCAGCAGTCGAGGCGTCTCCCCCGGGGGGCCGGTTAAAAGCACAGATACGCAGTATTTT
cdr3_aa: CASSRGVSPGGPVKSTDTQYF
d_call: .
j_call: TRBJ2-3
v_call: TRBV27
clone_size: .

cdr3_nt: TGTGCCAGCAGCCCGCGGGACCGCAATTCCTACAATGAGCAGTTCTTC
cdr3_aa: CASSPRDRNSYNEQFF
d_call: .
j_call: TRBJ2-1
v_call: TRBV7-9
clone_size: .

cdr3_nt: TGTGCCAGCAGCTTAGTTCGCGGGAAAGCTAACTATGGCTACACCTTC
cdr3_aa: CASSLVRGKANYGYTF
d_call: .
j_call: TRBJ1-2
v_call: TRBV7-9
clone_size: .

cdr3_nt: TGTGCCAGCAGTTCCACTAGCGGGGGTATCACCGGGGAGCTGTTTTTT
cdr3_aa: CASSSTSGGITGELFF
d_call: TRBD2
j_call: TRBJ2-2
v_call: TRBV6-2/TRBV6-3
clone_size: once

cdr3_nt: TGTGCCAGTAGTATCTCTAGGGGTTATAATCAGCCCCAGCATTTT
cdr3_aa: CASSISRGYNQPQHF
d_call: .
j_call: TRBJ1-5
v_call: TRBV19
clone_size: many

cdr3_nt: TGCAGCGTTGAATCCAGGGTTAGGAGCTACACCTTC
cdr3_aa: CSVESRVRSYTF
d_call: .
j_call: TRBJ1-2
v_call: TRBV29-1
clone_size: .

cdr3_nt: TGTGCCAGCAGCCAAGCGGACACCGGGGGGGAGACCCAGTACTTC
cdr3_aa: CASSQADTGGETQYF
d_call: TRBD2
j_call: TRBJ2-5
v_call: TRBV3-1/TRBV3-2
clone_size: .

cdr3_nt: TGTGCCAGCAGCGCGAACCGGGACTGGAATCAGCCCCAGCATTTT
cdr3_aa: CASSANRDWNQPQHF
d_call: .
j_call: TRBJ1-5
v_call: TRBV21-1
clone_size: .

cdr3_nt: TGTGCCAGCAGCGGATATAGCGGGGGACAGGATACGCAGTATTTT
cdr3_aa: CASSGYSGGQDTQYF
d_call: TRBD2
j_call: TRBJ2-3
v_call: TRBV7-2
clone_size: few

cdr3_nt: TGTGCCAGCAGCACGAGCATACAGGGTAATGAAAAACTGTTTTTT
cdr3_aa: CASSTSIQGNEKLFF
d_call: .
j_call: TRBJ1-4
v_call: TRBV3-1/TRBV3-2
clone_size: .

cdr3_nt: TGTGCCAGCAGCTTAGCGCGTCAGGGCTCCTACGAGCAGTACTTC
cdr3_aa: CASSLARQGSYEQYF
d_call: .
j_call: TRBJ2-7
v_call: TRBV7-9
clone_size: .

cdr3_nt: TGTGCCAGCAGTCCCCCGGGGGGGCCACACAATGAGCAGTTCTTC
cdr3_aa: CASSPPGGPHNEQFF
d_call: TRBD2
j_call: TRBJ2-1
v_call: TRBV28
clone_size: .

cdr3_nt: TGTGCCAGCAGCTTGGTTCGCGGTGAGCAGTACTTC
cdr3_aa: CASSLVRGEQYF
d_call: .
j_call: TRBJ2-7
v_call: TRBV5-6
clone_size: .